Below are 25 T cell receptor beta chains sequenced from a single sample in a study of T cell repertoires in cytomegalovirus infection. Their target antigens are unknown. TCRdb reprocessed the reads via MiXCR and lists one record per CDR3 protein. The sample yields some 900,000 distinct CDR3 sequences, 30% to 35% seen once. Source: cultured CD8+ T cells from PBMCs, taken from culture after CMV antigen stimulation. Receptor source: a human donor in good health (CMV status not recorded). Some clones in this sample may be carry-over from other donors' samples.

This clonotype showed up many times. V is TRBV4-3 and J is TRBJ1-1, with 9 bases that match TRBD1. The CDR3 has 17 amino acids. V dropped 0 bases and J dropped 1; count of bases not matched to a gene: 6. Germline V gene sequence: CDR1 LGHNA, CDR2 YSLEER. CDR3 DNA sequence: TGCGCCAGCAGCCAAGATTGGGACAGGGTCGGGAACACTGAAGCTTTCTTT. It is translated as CASSQDWDRVGNTEAFF.

This chain joins TRBV27 and TRBJ2-1, with 8 bases identical to TRBD2. Per the germline V gene, CDR1 is MNHEY and CDR2 is SMNVEV (reference sequence). CDR3 size: 14 residues. The junction had 7 bases not matched to a gene; V was cut back by 7 bases and J by 5 bases. CDR3 coding DNA: TGTGCCAGCACCGGGGGGGGCACGAACAATGAGCAGTTCTTC. It codes for CASTGGGTNNEQFF.

V and J are TRBV19 and TRBJ1-2; TRBD1 matches 10 bases. Germline values: CDR1 LNHDA, CDR2 SQIVND (reference sequence). This CDR3 region has 16 residues. J gave up 6 bases and V 4 bases, and 11 bases lay outside the gene matches. The CDR3 nucleotides are TGTGCCAGTAGTAGTATCGAAGGACAGGGGGGACATGGCTACACCTTC. Translated, it gives CASSSIEGQGGHGYTF. Using reference TRBV19 and TRBJ1-2 for the parts outside the CDR3, the full variable domain is DGGITQSPKYLFRKEGQNVTLSCEQNLNHDAMYWYRQDPGQGLRLIYYSQIVNDFQKGDIAEGYSVSREKKESFPLTVTSAQKNPTAFYLCASSSIEGQGGHGYTFGSGTRLTVV.

This clonotype has a count of ten or more. The genes are TRBV7-8 and TRBJ1-5; 7 positions match TRBD1. In germline, CDR1 is SGHVS, CDR2 FQNEAQ. This CDR3 region has 15 residues. J lost 7 bases, V lost 5 bases, and 11 bases had no gene match. The CDR3 loop reads CASSAWFDRDQPQHF. The CDR3 region has the DNA TGTGCCAGCAGCGCATGGTTTGACAGGGACCAGCCCCAGCATTTT.

This clonotype was picked up many times. The chain carries TRBV6-6 and TRBJ2-7; D ambiguous. Trimming took 6 bases from V and 1 from J, leaving 4 bases between them. CDR1 is MNHNY and CDR2 is SVGAGI in the germline V gene (reference sequence). The CDR3 length is 11 residues. The chain's CDR3 is CASSQSYEQYF. The CDR3 DNA is TGTGCCAGCAGCCAGTCCTACGAGCAGTACTTC.

The chain links TRBV18 to TRBJ2-1; 9 bases map to TRBD1. CDR3 length: 17 amino acids. The germline gives CDR1 KGHSH, CDR2 LQKENI. The ends lost 6 bases at V and 4 bases at J; junction bases unmatched: 13. The CDR3 loop is CASSLEPGTGSYNEQFF. CDR3 nucleotide sequence: TGTGCCAGCTCTCTGGAACCCGGGACAGGGAGTTACAATGAGCAGTTCTTC.

The gene calls are TRBV11-2 and TRBJ2-4, with 10 bases that match TRBD2. Trimming removed 1 base from V and 0 bases from J; junction bases left unmatched: 12. The CDR3 is made up of 20 amino acids. The V gene's germline CDR1 is SGHAT and CDR2 FQNNGV. This CDR3 reads CASSLVRLAGAHLAKNIQYF. The CDR3 region has the DNA TGTGCCAGCAGCTTAGTTCGCCTAGCGGGGGCCCACTTAGCCAAAAACATTCAGTACTTC.

This clonotype occurred a few times. One end of the junction is discordant with germline, which a read error may explain. This sequence joins TRBV25-1 and TRBJ1-2; D is possibly TRBD1 (6 bases). CDR1 is MGHDK and CDR2 is SYGVNS in the germline V gene. The CDR3 runs to 14 residues. Written as DNA, the CDR3 is TGTGCCAGTAGTGGACAGACCTCAAACTATGGCTACACCTTC. Translating gives CASSGQTSNYGYTF.

The chain employs TRBV20-1 and TRBJ2-3; perhaps TRBD2 as D (5 bases). Germline CDR1 reads DFQATT; CDR2 reads SNEGSKA (reference sequence). V was pared by 1 base and J by 0 bases, with 17 bases between. This CDR3 is built from 17 residues. The CDR3 sequence: CSARGRARILSTDTQYF. CDR3 coding DNA: TGCAGTGCTAGAGGGCGGGCTCGAATCCTTAGCACAGATACGCAGTATTTT.

This clonotype has just one count. A much more abundant neighbour one base away suggests this may be a read error. V and J are TRBV7-2 and TRBJ1-1; D gene unclear. The germline V gene has CDR1 SGHTA and CDR2 FQGNSA. The CDR3 covers 17 residues. The CDR3 sequence is CVSSIPRDGPPNTEAFF. CDR3 nucleotides: TGTGTCAGCAGCATACCCCGGGATGGACCGCCTAACACTGAAGCTTTCTTT.

This clonotype has a handful of counts. The J gene is TRBJ2-3, the V gene TRBV28; 8 positions match TRBD1. Germline loops: CDR1 MDHEN, CDR2 SYDVKM. The CDR3 is made up of 15 amino acids. The junction had 10 bases not matched to a gene; V was cut back by 5 bases and J by 6 bases. CDR3 loop: CASSKRQGTADTQYF. The CDR3 DNA reads TGTGCCAGCAGTAAACGACAGGGGACCGCGGATACGCAGTATTTT.

In the case of this clonotype: Relative to the germline gene, one junction end is altered; a read error may explain this. The rearrangement joins TRBV4-1 to TRBJ1-4, with D perhaps matching TRBD1 (5 bases). The CDR3 consists of 16 residues. Germline V gene data show CDR1 as MGHRA and CDR2 as YSYEKL. The DNA of the CDR3 is TGTGCCAGCAGCCAAGAGAAGGCAGGGCCCCTGGAAAAACTGTTTTTT. Translation: CASSQEKAGPLEKLFF.

CDR3 region: CASSLSRGDEQFF. CDR3 sequence (DNA): TGTGCCAGCAGCTTGTCAAGGGGCGATGAGCAGTTCTTC. The rearrangement links TRBV5-6 to TRBJ2-1, with a possible D match to TRBD1 (5 bases). The CDR3 has 13 residues. Germline values: CDR1 SGHDT, CDR2 YYEEEE. V was shortened by 1 base and J by 8 bases, with 10 bases between the two germline ends.

The rearrangement joins TRBV15 to TRBJ2-3; 7 bases align to TRBD1. CDR1 is LNHNV, CDR2 YYDKDF, per germline (reference sequence). Unmatched junction bases numbered 5, after V lost 6 bases and J lost 2 bases. The CDR3 covers 14 residues. DNA of the CDR3: TGTGCCACCAGTTGGGGACAGTCCACAGATACGCAGTATTTT. Translation gives CATSWGQSTDTQYF.

In this sample, this clonotype turned up a few times. This sequence joins TRBV27 and TRBJ1-6; the D is unclear. The CDR3 has 13 residues. Trimming pared 8 bases from V and 5 bases from J, leaving 10 bases between. Germline CDR1 MNHEY, CDR2 SMNVEV (reference sequence). CDR3 nucleotides: TGTGCCAGCTCGGGAAGCGATAATTCACCCCTCCACTTT. The encoded protein is CASSGSDNSPLHF.

The J gene is TRBJ2-3, the V gene TRBV14; maybe TRBD1 (5 bases). Trimming pared 4 bases from V and 2 bases from J, leaving 16 bases between. Per germline, CDR1 SGHDN and CDR2 FVKESK. This CDR3 contains 16 residues. The DNA for the CDR3 is TGTGCCAGCAGCCCAAAGGGGTGGAGAGTCACAGATACGCAGTATTTT. Translating gives CASSPKGWRVTDTQYF.

This clonotype was counted many times. The rearrangement links TRBV7-8 to TRBJ1-3; TRBD1 aligns across 7 bases. V lost 5 bases to trimming and J lost 4 bases; unmatched junction nucleotides: 8. Looked up from germline, CDR1 is SGHVS and CDR2 is FQNEAQ. The CDR3 totals 15 residues. The CDR3 region has the DNA TGTGCCAGCAGCGCCAGGGGGACAGCCGGAAACACCATATATTTT. Encoded protein: CASSARGTAGNTIYF.

The chain uses TRBV5-1 and TRBJ2-2; D not resolved. The germline CDR1 and CDR2 sequences are SGHRS and YFSETQ. The V end was cut by 2 bases, the J end by 3 bases, with 11 bases between. This CDR3 spans 15 amino acids. The CDR3 DNA follows: TGCGCCAGCAGCTTCGTTCAGGATTACACCGGGGAGCTGTTTTTT. It yields the protein CASSFVQDYTGELFF.

In this sample, this clonotype turned up a few times. The chain is built from TRBV4-1 and TRBJ2-1; weak D call: TRBD2 (7 bases). CDR1 and CDR2 from the germline V gene are MGHRA and YSYEKL. This CDR3 spans 17 amino acids. The V end was cut by 8 bases, the J end by 4 bases, with 24 bases between. The CDR3 coding sequence is TGCGCCAGCTCCTTAAAGGGGGGCGGGGGACTTTACAATGAGCAGTTCTTC. Its protein product is CASSLKGGGGLYNEQFF.

The genes are TRBV7-6 and TRBJ2-7; D is possibly TRBD1 (7 bases). Germline CDR1 and CDR2: SGHVS and FNYEAQ. V lost 5 bases and J lost 2, with 22 bases in between. The CDR3 has 17 amino acids. CDR3 sequence: CASSPAGGTAIPYEQYF. In DNA form, the CDR3 reads TGTGCCAGCAGCCCCGCAGGGGGGACAGCGATACCCTACGAGCAGTACTTC. Full variable domain (missing parts from reference TRBV7-6 and TRBJ2-7): GAGVSQSPRYKVTKRGQDVALRCDPISGHVSLYWYRQALGQGPEFLTYFNYEAQQDKSGLPNDRFSAERPEGSISTLTIQRTEQRDSAMYRCASSPAGGTAIPYEQYFGPGTRLTVT.

The chain has TRBV13 and TRBJ1-1; TRBD1 might be the D (6 bases). The CDR3 has 14 amino acids. From germline, CDR1 is PRHDT and CDR2 FYEKMQ (reference sequence). With 1 base removed from V and 6 bases from J, the gap between germline ends came to 12 bases. CDR3 protein: CASSLARRGAEAFF. The CDR3 region has the DNA TGTGCCAGCAGCTTAGCGAGAAGGGGGGCTGAAGCTTTCTTT.

The chain links TRBV6-5 to TRBJ2-2, with no clear D. The CDR3 consists of 16 residues. Looked up from germline, CDR1 is MNHEY and CDR2 is SVGAGI. V lost 1 base, J lost 2 bases, and 11 bases lay in between. The CDR3 region is CASSYLYSPNTGELFF. For the CDR3, the DNA is TGTGCCAGCAGTTACTTGTACAGCCCCAACACCGGGGAGCTGTTTTTT.

V is TRBV2 and J is TRBJ1-5; D call uncertain. V shed 6 bases and J shed 15 bases, with 12 bases lying between them. The CDR3 contains 10 residues. The germline gives CDR1 SNHLY, CDR2 FYNNEI. CDR3 nucleotide sequence: TGTGCCAGCAGGGCCAAGGAGTTGCATTTT. Encoded protein: CASRAKELHF. The full variable domain, completed using reference TRBV2 and TRBJ1-5, is EPEVTQTPSHQVTQMGQEVILRCVPISNHLYFYWYRQILGQKVEFLVSFYNNEISEKSEIFDDQFSVERPDGSNFTLKIRSTKLEDSAMYFCASRAKELHFGDGTRLSIL.

A few counts support this clonotype. The CDR3 region is CASSHETPPPAGLAGGLGADTQYF. The CDR3 DNA reads TGTGCCAGCAGCCATGAAACACCCCCACCGGCGGGACTAGCGGGGGGGCTGGGTGCAGATACGCAGTATTTT. This chain joins TRBV7-9 and TRBJ2-3; 16 bases align to TRBD2. The CDR3 length is 24 residues. V gave up 5 bases and J gave up 4 bases; unmatched junction bases: 27. The germline CDR1 and CDR2 sequences are SEHNR and FQNEAQ (reference sequence).

The gene calls are TRBV6-2 or TRBV6-3 and TRBJ2-3; 7 nucleotides agree with TRBD1. Germline lookup yields CDR1 MNHEY and CDR2 SVGEGT. Losses at the gene ends were 4 bases for V and 0 bases for J; bases not matched to a gene: 10. This CDR3 region has 17 residues. The CDR3 loop reads CASSSIHRGHSTDTQYF. DNA for the CDR3: TGTGCCAGCAGTTCAATCCACAGGGGCCACAGCACAGATACGCAGTATTTT.